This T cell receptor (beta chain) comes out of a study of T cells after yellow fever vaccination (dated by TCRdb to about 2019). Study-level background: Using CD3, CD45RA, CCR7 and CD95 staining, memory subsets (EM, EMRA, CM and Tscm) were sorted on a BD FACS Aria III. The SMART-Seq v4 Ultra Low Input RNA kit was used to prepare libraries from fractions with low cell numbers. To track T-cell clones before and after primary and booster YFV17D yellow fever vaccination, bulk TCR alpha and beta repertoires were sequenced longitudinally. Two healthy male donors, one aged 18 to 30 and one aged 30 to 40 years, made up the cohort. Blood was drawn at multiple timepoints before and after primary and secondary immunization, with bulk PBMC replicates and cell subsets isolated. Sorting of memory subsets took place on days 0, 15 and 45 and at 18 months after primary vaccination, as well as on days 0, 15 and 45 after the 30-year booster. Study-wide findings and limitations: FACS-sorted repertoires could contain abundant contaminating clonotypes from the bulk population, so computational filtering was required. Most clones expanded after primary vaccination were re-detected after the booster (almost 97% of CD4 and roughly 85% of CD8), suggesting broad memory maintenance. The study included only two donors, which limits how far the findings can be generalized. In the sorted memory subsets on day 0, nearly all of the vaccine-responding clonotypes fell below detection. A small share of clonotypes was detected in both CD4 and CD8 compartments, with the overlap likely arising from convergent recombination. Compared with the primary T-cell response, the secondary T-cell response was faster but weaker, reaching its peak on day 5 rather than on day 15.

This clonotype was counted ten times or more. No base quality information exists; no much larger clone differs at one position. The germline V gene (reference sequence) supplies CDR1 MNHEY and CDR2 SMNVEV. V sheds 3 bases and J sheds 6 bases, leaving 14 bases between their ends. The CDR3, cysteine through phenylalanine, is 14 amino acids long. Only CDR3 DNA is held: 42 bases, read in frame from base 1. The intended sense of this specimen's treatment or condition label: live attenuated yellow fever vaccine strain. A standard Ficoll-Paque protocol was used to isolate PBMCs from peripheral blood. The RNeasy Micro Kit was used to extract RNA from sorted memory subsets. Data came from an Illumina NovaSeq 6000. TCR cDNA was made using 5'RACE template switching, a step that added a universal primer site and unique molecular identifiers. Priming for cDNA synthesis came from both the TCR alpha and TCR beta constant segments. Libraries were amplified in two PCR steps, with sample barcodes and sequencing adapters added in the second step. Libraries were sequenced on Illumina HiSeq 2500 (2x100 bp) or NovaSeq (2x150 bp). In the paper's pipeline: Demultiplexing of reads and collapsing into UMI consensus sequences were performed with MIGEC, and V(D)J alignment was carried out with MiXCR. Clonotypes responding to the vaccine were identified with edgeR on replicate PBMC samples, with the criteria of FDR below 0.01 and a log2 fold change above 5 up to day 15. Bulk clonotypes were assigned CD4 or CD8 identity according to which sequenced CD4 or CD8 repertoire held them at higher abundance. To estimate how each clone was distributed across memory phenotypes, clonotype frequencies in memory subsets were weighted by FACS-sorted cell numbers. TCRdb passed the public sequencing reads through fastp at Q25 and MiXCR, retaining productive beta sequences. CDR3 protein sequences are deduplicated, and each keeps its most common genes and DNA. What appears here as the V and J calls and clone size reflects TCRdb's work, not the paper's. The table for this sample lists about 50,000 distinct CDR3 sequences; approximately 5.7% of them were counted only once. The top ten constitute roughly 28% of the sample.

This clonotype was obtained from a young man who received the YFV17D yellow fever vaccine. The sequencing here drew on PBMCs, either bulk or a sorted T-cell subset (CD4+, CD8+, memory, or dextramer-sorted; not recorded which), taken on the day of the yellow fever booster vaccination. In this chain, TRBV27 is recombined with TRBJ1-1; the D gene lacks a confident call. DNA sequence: TGTGCCAGCAGTTTGGGAGGGCCTTTCCCTGAAGCTTTCTTT. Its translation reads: CASSLGGPFPEAFF.